This T cell receptor beta chain was profiled in a study of blood T cell repertoires in COVID-19. At the level of the study: Italy, Spain and the United States were the sources of the convalescent and acute COVID-19 samples.

In the source study's methods: Using reference gene primer amplification, nucleated cell counts were estimated. Assay: immunoSEQ multiplex PCR; the TCRdb copy retains only in-frame clones and omits some. The DNA was the basis for D and trimming; V, J and clone size are from that table. The table records some 250,000 clones, around 85% of them present only once. This clone has at least ten counts. Self-reported history from a screening survey and questionnaire set each donor's cohort. Two consecutive negative NP/OP PCR tests, clearance, or resolved symptoms defined Cohort 3 recovery. V dropped 3 bases and J dropped 8; count of bases not matched to a gene: 10. Germline loops: CDR1 SGHVS, CDR2 FNYEAQ. The CDR3 totals 17 residues.

This rearrangement joins TRBV7-6 to TRBJ1-6; 10 bases fit TRBD1. Sequencing input: PBMCs or T cells enriched from blood (not recorded which). The origin of this receptor is a woman aged 50 to 60 who had recovered from COVID-19. CDR3 bases: TGTGCCAGCAGCTTTGCCGGGACAGGGGACGGTTATTCACCCCTCCACTTT. It encodes CASSFAGTGDGYSPLHF.